This TCR beta chain was documented in a study of monozygotic twins with cystic fibrosis. Sequencing used immunoSEQ multiplex PCR; TCRdb keeps in-frame clones, though not all of them. The sample includes tens of thousands of clones, about 90% seen only once; the top ten take roughly 0.19%. CDR3 length: 16 residues. V lost 5 bases and J lost 6; bases outside the gene matches: 8. The germline CDR1 and CDR2 sequences are SGHAT and FQNNGV. The chain employs TRBV11-2 and TRBJ1-6, with 9 bases fitting TRBD1. This TCR came from a boy younger than 10 with cystic fibrosis. The specimen sequenced was blood. The DNA for the CDR3 is TGTGCCAGCAGCCCTCGGACAGGGGACGGTAATTCACCCCTCCACTTT. It translates to CASSPRTGDGNSPLHF.